The T cell receptor (beta chain) described here comes from a study of Ad26.COV2.S vaccination and SARS-CoV-2 variants. As for the study in general: Donor got 5x10^10 or 1x10^11 viral particles of Ad26.COV2.S. Notes on the study in general: Post-vaccination spike-specific CD8+ and CD4+ T cell responses reportedly had substantial breadth.

Generated by immunoSEQ multiplex PCR, the TCRdb table keeps only in-frame clones and is missing some. The table has 250,000 to 300,000 clones, approximately 89% seen once. Trimming cost V 3 bases and J 1 base; bases outside gene matches: 7. The CDR3 spans 15 residues. Germline V lookup: CDR1 SQVTM, CDR2 ANQGSEA. Worth noting for this clone: The antigen is undetermined.

Noted treatment: some 20 received Ad26.COV2.S at low or high dose, single or two shots; 5 received placebo; per-sample allocation not given. All samples were drawn on day 63, counting from the first vaccine or placebo injection. V gene TRBV29-1 combines with J gene TRBJ1-2; TRBD1 matches at 8 bases. The TCR sequence derives from a person between 18 and 65 years old who received the Ad26.COV2.S COVID-19 vaccine or a placebo. The sample here was peripheral blood, taken in a trial of Ad26.COV2.S vaccine versus placebo. In nucleotides, the CDR3 is TGCAGCGTTGAGGCCAGGACAGGGAATAACTATGGCTACACCTTC. It codes for CSVEARTGNNYGYTF.